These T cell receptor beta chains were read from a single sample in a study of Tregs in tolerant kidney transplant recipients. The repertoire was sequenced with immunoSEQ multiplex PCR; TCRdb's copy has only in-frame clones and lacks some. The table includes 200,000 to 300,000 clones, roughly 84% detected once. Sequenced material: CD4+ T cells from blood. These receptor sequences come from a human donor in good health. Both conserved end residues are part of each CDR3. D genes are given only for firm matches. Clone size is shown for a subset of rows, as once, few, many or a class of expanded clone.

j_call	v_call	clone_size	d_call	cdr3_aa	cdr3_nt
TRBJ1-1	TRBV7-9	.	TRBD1	CASRERTGVGTEAFF	TGTGCCAGCAGAGAAAGGACAGGGGTCGGCACTGAAGCTTTCTTT
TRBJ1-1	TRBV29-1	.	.	CSVDKGRGAFF	TGCAGCGTTGATAAAGGCCGCGGAGCTTTCTTT
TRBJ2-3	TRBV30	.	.	CAWSLGTDTQYF	TGTGCCTGGAGTCTCGGCACAGATACGCAGTATTTT
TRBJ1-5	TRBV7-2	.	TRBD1	CASSLQTGGSQPQHF	TGTGCCAGCAGCTTACAGACAGGGGGTTCCCAGCCCCAGCATTTT
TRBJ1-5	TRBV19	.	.	CASSKGAYSNQPQHF	TGTGCCAGTAGTAAGGGCGCTTATAGCAATCAGCCCCAGCATTTT
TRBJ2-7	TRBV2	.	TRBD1	CASSPTGTGSYEQYF	TGTGCCAGCAGTCCTACCGGGACAGGCTCCTACGAGCAGTACTTC
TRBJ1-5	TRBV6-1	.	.	CASSLGMPQPQHF	TGTGCCAGCAGTTTAGGTATGCCCCAGCCCCAGCATTTT
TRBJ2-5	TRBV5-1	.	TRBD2	CASSLVVGGSETQYF	TGCGCCAGCAGCTTGGTGGTGGGGGGGAGTGAGACCCAGTACTTC
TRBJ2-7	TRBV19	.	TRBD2	CASRLAGAREQYF	TGTGCCAGTCGACTAGCGGGAGCCCGGGAGCAGTACTTC
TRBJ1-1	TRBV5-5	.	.	CASSPNRVSTEAFF	TGTGCCAGCAGCCCGAACAGGGTCTCCACTGAAGCTTTCTTT
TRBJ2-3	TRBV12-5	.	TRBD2	CARVPGGCTDTQYF	TGTGCTAGAGTCCCGGGGGGGTGCACAGATACGCAGTATTTT
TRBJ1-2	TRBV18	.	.	CASSKKADLFRSNYGYTF	TGTGCCAGCTCTAAAAAGGCAGACCTATTTCGGTCTAACTATGGCTACACCTTC
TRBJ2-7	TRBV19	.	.	CASSTQYEQYF	TGTGCCAGTAGTACCCAATACGAGCAGTACTTC
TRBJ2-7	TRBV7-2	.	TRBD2	CASSPATSRYEQYF	TGTGCCAGCAGCCCTGCGACTAGCAGGTACGAGCAGTACTTC
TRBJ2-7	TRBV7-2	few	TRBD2	CASSLLAGYEQYF	TGTGCCAGCAGCTTACTAGCGGGCTACGAGCAGTACTTC
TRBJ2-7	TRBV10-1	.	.	CASSAGGSSYEQYF	TGCGCCAGCAGTGCCGGGGGTAGCTCCTACGAGCAGTACTTC